This paragraph reports one T cell receptor (beta chain). Its cognate antigen is unknown. The CDR3 has 14 residues. CDR1 SNHLY and CDR2 FYNNEI come from the germline V gene. The germline V and J ends were trimmed by 6 bases and 7 bases, with 15 bases remaining between them. These data originate in a study of cytomegalovirus exposure and HLA in healthy donors. This table comes from immunoSEQ multiplex PCR, and its TCRdb copy is limited to in-frame clones, with some not included. There are 180,000 or so clones in the sample; roughly 86% occur only once, and around 7.2% lies in the top ten. General observations from the study: The tendency of first-cohort TCR clusters to co-occur in the 100 to 150 validation repertoires emerged from a later analysis. Whilst most TCR sequences proved rare, a subset of public TCRs occurred across many donors.

The sequencing input was PBMCs. This chain uses TRBV2 with TRBJ2-2; D may correspond to TRBD1 or TRBD2 (5 bases each). This TCR was sampled from a man aged 25 to 45 in good health and CMV-seropositive. CDR3 residues: CASRGPWGDGELFF. CDR3 nucleotides: TGTGCCAGCAGGGGACCCTGGGGCGACGGGGAGCTGTTTTTT.